This passage covers 10 T cell receptor beta chains from one sample sequenced in a study of T cells in localized non-small cell lung cancer. Produced via immunoSEQ multiplex PCR; TCRdb's table is partial and in-frame only. This sample has some 1,100 clones, with more than 20% found just once. The source was normal lung tissue next to the tumor, collected before any cancer treatment. These TCRs come from a female donor at least 60 years old with stage III lung adenocarcinoma.

This clone showed up just a few times. The rearrangement uses TRBV18 and TRBJ1-4; D not resolved. The CDR3 spans 13 residues. V lost 3 bases and J lost 6, with 8 bases in between. Germline values: CDR1 KGHSH, CDR2 LQKENI. The DNA of the CDR3 is TGTGCCAGCTCACCTGTCGGATATGAAAAACTGTTTTTT. Translating gives CASSPVGYEKLFF.

This chain connects TRBV18 to TRBJ1-2; TRBD1 matches 7 bases. V gave up 2 bases and J gave up 0 bases; unmatched junction bases: 3. The CDR3 totals 15 residues. Per germline, CDR1 KGHSH and CDR2 LQKENI. The CDR3 coding sequence is TGTGCCAGCTCACCAGCGGGACAGCCTAACTATGGCTACACCTTC. This encodes CASSPAGQPNYGYTF.

This rearrangement joins TRBV5-1 to TRBJ2-3; 9 bases agree with TRBD1. This CDR3 comprises 16 residues. V lost 4 bases to trimming and J lost 3 bases; unmatched junction nucleotides: 9. CDR1 and CDR2 from the germline V gene are SGHRS and YFSETQ. The CDR3 DNA is TGCGCCAGCAGCCCGACCGGGACAGGGTTTACAGATACGCAGTATTTT. Translating it yields CASSPTGTGFTDTQYF. Looking up the rest from reference TRBV5-1 and TRBJ2-3 gives the full variable domain: KAGVTQTPRYLIKTRGQQVTLSCSPISGHRSVSWYQQTPGQGLQFLFEYFSETQRNKGNFPGRFSGRQFSNSRSEMNVSTLELGDSALYLCASSPTGTGFTDTQYFGPGTRLTVL.

This clone was counted a few times. V and J are TRBV6-8 and TRBJ1-1; a weak D match, TRBD1 (5 bases). Trimming stripped 5 bases from V and 1 base from J, with 17 bases between. CDR1 and CDR2 (germline): MNHGY, SAAAGT. The CDR3 runs to 16 residues. In DNA form, the CDR3 reads TGTGCCAGCAGTCCCAAATTATACGACAGGAACACTGAAGCTTTCTTT. It specifies CASSPKLYDRNTEAFF.

This clone was seen only a few times. The V and J genes are TRBV6-1 and TRBJ2-7; 13 bases match TRBD2. Germline trimming cut 0 bases from V and 9 bases from J; bases unmatched to any gene: 11. This CDR3 is 17 amino acids long. In germline, CDR1 is MNHNS, CDR2 SASEGT. The CDR3 sequence is CASSEARTSGSRGGQYF. CDR3 in DNA: TGTGCCAGCAGTGAAGCGCGGACTAGCGGGAGCCGTGGAGGGCAGTACTTC.

The chain has TRBV9 and TRBJ1-1; no reliable D call. CDR3 length: 13 residues. V was clipped by 4 bases and J by 1 base, with 8 bases between them. The germline V gene has CDR1 SGDLS and CDR2 YYNGEE. The CDR3 DNA sequence: TGTGCCAGCAGCCAGGACTGGAACACTGAAGCTTTCTTT. Translating gives CASSQDWNTEAFF. The whole variable domain, filled in from reference TRBV9 and TRBJ1-1, reads DSGVTQTPKHLITATGQRVTLRCSPRSGDLSVYWYQQSLDQGLQFLIQYYNGEERAKGNILERFSAQQFPDLHSELNLSSLELGDSALYFCASSQDWNTEAFFGQGTRLTVV.

CDR3 DNA: TGCGCCAGCAGCTTGGTGGGGGATAGCACAGATACGCAGTATTTT. It yields the protein CASSLVGDSTDTQYF. The rearrangement uses TRBV5-1 and TRBJ2-3; D possibly matches TRBD1 or TRBD2 (5 bases each). The length of the CDR3 is 15 residues. Germline V gives CDR1 SGHRS, CDR2 YFSETQ. Deletions cut 0 bases from V and 0 bases from J, with 8 bases between.

V gene TRBV6-1 combines with J gene TRBJ2-5, with 12 positions matching TRBD2. CDR3 size: 20 residues. The V segment lost 0 bases and the J segment 1 base; nucleotides outside the gene matches: 12. CDR1 is MNHNS, CDR2 SASEGT, per germline. CDR3 residues: CASSEAPPGLAGGIQETQYF. CDR3 sequence (DNA): TGTGCCAGCAGTGAAGCGCCTCCGGGGCTAGCGGGAGGGATCCAAGAGACCCAGTACTTC.

In this sample, this clone turned up a few times. This CDR3 reads CASSEDLADTQYF. The CDR3 nucleotides are TGTGCCAGCAGTGAAGATCTAGCAGATACGCAGTATTTT. V usage is TRBV6-1 and J usage is TRBJ2-3; no firm D call. Germline assignment: CDR1 MNHNS and CDR2 SASEGT. Trimming took off 1 base at V and 4 bases at J, with 6 bases between the two ends. This CDR3 contains 13 residues.

The genes are TRBV11-3 and TRBJ2-1, with D maybe TRBD1 (6 bases). This CDR3 spans 14 amino acids. In germline, CDR1 is SGHNT, CDR2 YENEEA. The ends were cut back, 5 bases at V and 8 bases at J, with 16 bases in the middle. The CDR3 DNA follows: TGTGCCAGCAGCCGCAGGGGAGCGATGGATGAGCAGTTCTTC. Protein sequence: CASSRRGAMDEQFF.